The clone carrying this T cell receptor (beta chain) showed up just once. This sample is part of a study of technical replicates of blood from a few donors. This table comes from immunoSEQ multiplex PCR, and its TCRdb copy is limited to in-frame clones, with some not included. Of 80,000 to 95,000 clones detected, 95% to 97% appear once; the ten largest clones hold about 0.39%. Trimming cost V 0 bases and J 0 bases, with 22 bases left between them. This CDR3 is built from 21 residues. Germline CDR1 SGDLS, CDR2 YYNGEE. This chain uses TRBV9 with TRBJ2-6; tentative D call: TRBD1 (8 bases). Sequencing was performed on T cells isolated from PBMCs. This sequence originates from a human donor in good health. The CDR3 region has the DNA TGTGCCAGCAGCGTAGCTACAGGGGGGGGATACGTTTACTCTGGGGCCAACGTCCTGACTTTC. This sequence encodes CASSVATGGGYVYSGANVLTF.